This TCR beta chain was captured in a study of T cells in Graves' hyperthyroidism and ophthalmopathy. Study-level background: Before treatment of any kind, peripheral blood was taken at initial diagnosis.

Researchers amplified the TCR beta CDR3 regions from RNA transcripts. A set of HTBI primers served as the primers for a first-round RT-PCR of the TCR CDR3. One entry per CDR3 protein, called by TCRdb with MiXCR from the multiplex PCR reads. The sample yields some 490,000 distinct CDR3 sequences, about 20% seen once. Germline-derived CDR1 and CDR2 are MNHNS and SASEGT. V lost 6 bases and J 4 bases, leaving 21 bases between the germline ends. This CDR3 comprises 16 residues. Study results and limitations: Most thyroid clonotypes that were expanded above 0.001 also turned up in blood.

As regards this clonotype: Antigen unknown.

This chain connects TRBV6-1 to TRBJ1-2, with D possibly TRBD1 on 6 matching bases. The TCR comes from a woman aged 70 to 79 with Graves' ophthalmopathy. Sequenced material: blood. CDR3 region: CASSSKGGGGSYGYTF. CDR3 bases: TGTGCCAGCAGCTCGAAGGGGGGGGGCGGGAGCTATGGCTACACCTTC.